Here is one TCR beta chain with its context. Its antigen is unidentified. Trimming pared 6 bases from V and 8 bases from J, leaving 11 bases between. The CDR3 length is 11 residues. Germline CDR1 reads SGHTS; CDR2 reads YDEGEE. The sample comes from a study of T cell responses to AZD1222 COVID-19 vaccine. Notes on the study in general: Donors were mostly white British, more females; clonal diversity possibly underestimated. The study reported that nearly half of spike-specific TCRs target unmutated variant regions. Baseline seropositivity occurred in only 5 to 7 AZD1222 recipients.

Clones were sequenced by immunoSEQ multiplex PCR, and TCRdb holds only the in-frame ones, with some missing. The data contain around 160,000 clones, about 95% of them singletons. The chain is built from TRBV5-8 and TRBJ1-2; D unclear. The sample in question was peripheral blood, obtained on day 0 of AZD1222 vaccination. This receptor was taken from an adult in good health. The CDR3 sequence: CASNYRGGYTF. In DNA form, the CDR3 reads TGTGCCAGCAATTATAGAGGAGGCTACACCTTC.